Judged by frequency, the clone carrying this TCR beta chain is medium-sized. Its antigen is as yet unknown. The missing CDR3 end, 3 residues past where the read stops, is filled in from the germline J gene. The sample has other DNA sequences that encode this CDR3 too. This sample stems from a study of T cells in women clearing cervical HPV infection. On the study more broadly: Case blood drawn at lesion detection; control blood after infection cleared.

Trimming removed 3 bases from V and 7 bases from J; junction bases left unmatched: 3. CDR3 length equals 14 residues. Germline V gives CDR1 KGHSH, CDR2 LQKENI. Findings and caveats of the study: Richness differences could reflect unmeasured T-cell content per sample.

Data came from immunoSEQ multiplex PCR; TCRdb stores just in-frame clones and leaves some out. This sample lists about 20,000 clones; its ten largest clones have 12%. The sequence was collected from a woman between 18 and 70 years old with a cervical HPV16 infection that either progressed to CIN3+ or cleared (not recorded which). Sequencing was carried out using blood buffy coat. The genes are TRBV18 and TRBJ1-4, with 9 bases matching TRBD1. The CDR3 sequence: CASSPGTGREKLFF. Incomplete CDR3 DNA: TGTGCCAGCTCACCGGGGACAGGGCGTGAAAAA.